This TCR beta chain was captured in a study of memory CD4+ T cells and cytomegalovirus serostatus. Trimming shortened V by 4 bases and J by 8 bases, and 9 bases separated the two germline ends. In germline, CDR1 is ENHRY, CDR2 SYGVKD. This CDR3 is built from 13 residues. The sort gate was single viable CD3+CD4+CD8-CD45RO+ cells for memory CD4+ T cells. Using immunoSEQ multiplex PCR, the repertoire was profiled, and TCRdb retains in-frame clones only, with some absent. The table has some 26,000 clones, 75% to 85% seen once; the top ten hold around 0.66%. This clone was observed a few times. The V gene is TRBV10-3, the J gene TRBJ1-6; D is unclear. This sequence originates from an adult in good health and CMV-seronegative. Specimen: memory CD4+ T cells from blood. The CDR3 is CAISAGGDSPLHF. In nucleotides, the CDR3 is TGTGCCATCAGTGCGGGCGGGGATTCACCCCTCCACTTT.